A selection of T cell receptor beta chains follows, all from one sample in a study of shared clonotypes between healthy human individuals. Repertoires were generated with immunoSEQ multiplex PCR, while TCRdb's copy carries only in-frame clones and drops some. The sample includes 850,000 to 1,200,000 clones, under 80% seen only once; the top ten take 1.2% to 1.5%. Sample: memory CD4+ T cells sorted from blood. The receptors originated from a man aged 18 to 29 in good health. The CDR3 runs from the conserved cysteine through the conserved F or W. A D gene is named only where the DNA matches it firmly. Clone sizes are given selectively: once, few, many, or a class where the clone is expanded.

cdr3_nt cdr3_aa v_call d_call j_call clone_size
TGTGCCAGCAGCTCCCGCCCCCCCCCGAACACCGGGGAGCTGTTTTTT CASSSRPPPNTGELFF TRBV7-3 NA TRBJ2-2 NA
TGTGCCAGCAATGAGAGGGGGCGAGAGACCCAGTACTTC CASNERGRETQYF TRBV6-5 TRBD1 TRBJ2-5 NA
TGTGCCAGTAAACGAGGAGATCAGCCCCAGCATTTT CASKRGDQPQHF TRBV19 NA TRBJ1-5 NA
TGTGCCAGCAGCTCTCCTTGGCAGGGGAACTATGGCTACACCTTC CASSSPWQGNYGYTF TRBV5-4 NA TRBJ1-2 NA
TGTGCCAGCAGCGTAGACCCGCGGCTCTCCTACAATGAGCAGTTCTTC CASSVDPRLSYNEQFF TRBV9 NA TRBJ2-1 NA
TGTGCCAGCAGCCCTCAAGGGGGGTTTCGCCCTGGAAACACCATATATTTT CASSPQGGFRPGNTIYF TRBV21-1 NA TRBJ1-3 once
TGTGCCAGCAGGGCTTCCTACGAGCAGTACTTC CASRASYEQYF TRBV28 NA TRBJ2-7 NA
TGTGCCAGCAGTTACTCCGAAGATAATTCACCCCTCCACTTT CASSYSEDNSPLHF TRBV6-6 NA TRBJ1-6 NA
TGCGCCAGCACCTCGGCAGGACACTTAAGGTATGGCTACACCTTC CASTSAGHLRYGYTF TRBV5-1 NA TRBJ1-2 NA
TGTGCCAGCAGTTTCAATTCGGACAGGCTTAAAGAGACCCAGTACTTC CASSFNSDRLKETQYF TRBV6-5 TRBD1 TRBJ2-5 NA
TGTGCCAGTAGTAGCCCGGGGAAGGTAACCGGGGAGCTGTTTTTT CASSSPGKVTGELFF TRBV19 NA TRBJ2-2 few
TGTGCCAGCAGCGTAGACCCGGTCTATGGCTACACCTTC CASSVDPVYGYTF TRBV9 NA TRBJ1-2 few
TGTGCCAGCAGCGGAACTCTTGTAGGCAATGAGCAGTTCTTC CASSGTLVGNEQFF TRBV9 NA TRBJ2-1 NA
TGTGCCAGTTCCAAAACGGGACATCCTACAGATACGCAGTATTTT CASSKTGHPTDTQYF TRBV19 NA TRBJ2-3 NA
TGTGCCAGCAAGGGAGGACGTGCAGATACGCAGTATTTT CASKGGRADTQYF TRBV2 NA TRBJ2-3 few
TGTGCCAGCAGCTGGACGGGACAGGGGGCTAATTTGAACACTGAAGCTTTCTTT CASSWTGQGANLNTEAFF TRBV5-5 TRBD1 TRBJ1-1 few
TGTGCCAGCAGTGGCCTTCCACAGCCTGGGGGCAATCAGCCCCAGCATTTT CASSGLPQPGGNQPQHF TRBV6-4 NA TRBJ1-5 NA
TGTGCCATCAACCGGGACAGGGACGACGAGCAGTACTTC CAINRDRDDEQYF TRBV10-3 TRBD1 TRBJ2-7 NA
TGCGCCAGCAGTGAGTCGGAAGCGGGAAAGAATGAGCAGTTCTTC CASSESEAGKNEQFF TRBV10-1 TRBD2 TRBJ2-1 once
TGCAGTGCCTATGGTGCTTTTGGCTACACCTTC CSAYGAFGYTF TRBV20-1 NA TRBJ1-2 NA
TGTGCCAGCAAAACAGGGGGCTTCGACTACACCTTC CASKTGGFDYTF TRBV28 TRBD1 TRBJ1-2 NA
TGTGCCAGCAGTGATTCCGCGACGACAGATACGCAGTATTTT CASSDSATTDTQYF TRBV2 NA TRBJ2-3 few
TGCGCCAGCAGCCCCGGACTGCAAGAGACCCAGTACTTC CASSPGLQETQYF TRBV4-3 NA TRBJ2-5 NA